This TCR beta chain was documented in a study of T cells after yellow fever vaccination. This clonotype occurred many times. As yet, its antigen is unknown. Study-level results: Most primary-vaccination clones recurred post-booster (roughly 96% CD4, 88% CD8). CD4 and CD8 compartments shared a small share of clonotypes, likely from convergent recombination. Abundant bulk-population clonotypes could contaminate the FACS-sorted repertoires.

TCRdb processed the 5' RACE reads anew with MiXCR; each CDR3 protein has one entry. Of hundreds of thousands of distinct CDR3 sequences in the sample, about 19% were seen once. Between the trimmed V and J ends, which lost 6 bases and 4 bases, there was a span of 13 bases. Per germline, CDR1 SQVTM and CDR2 ANQGSEA. There are 13 residues in the CDR3. The specimen was PBMCs, collected 15 days after the yellow fever booster vaccination. The sequence derives from a man under 40 who received the YFV17D yellow fever vaccine. This chain connects TRBV29-1 to TRBJ1-5; TRBD1 might be the D (6 bases). Here the CDR3 DNA reads TGCAGCGTGGCAGGACAGCAGAATCAGCCCCAGCATTTT. As protein: CSVAGQQNQPQHF.